The 2 T cell receptor beta chains below were found in one sample sequenced in a study of cytomegalovirus exposure and HLA in healthy donors. Primers included in the PCR were 60 Vbeta and 13 Jbeta primers. TCRdb's table, derived via immunoSEQ multiplex PCR, lists solely in-frame clones and lacks some. The table has more than 150,000 clones, less than 90% seen once. Material: PBMCs. Source of these receptors: a girl between 10 and 17 years old in good health and CMV-seropositive.

The DNA for the CDR3 is TGCGCCAGCAGCTTTTTACAGGGTGGCGATGAGCAGTTCTTC. Amino acid sequence: CASSFLQGGDEQFF. The gene calls are TRBV5-1 and TRBJ2-1, with D maybe TRBD1 (6 bases). V lost 2 bases to trimming and J lost 8 bases, with 14 bases between them. CDR1 is SGHRS and CDR2 is YFSETQ in the germline V gene. There are 14 residues in the CDR3.

The J gene is TRBJ2-5, the V gene TRBV7-6, with TRBD1 identical over 7 bases. From germline, CDR1 is SGHVS and CDR2 FNYEAQ. The CDR3 extends over 14 amino acids. V shed 3 bases, J shed 5 bases, and the junction held 6 bases outside the gene matches. This CDR3 reads CASSLYRGWETQYF. CDR3 in DNA: TGTGCCAGCAGCTTGTACAGGGGTTGGGAGACCCAGTACTTC. Combining the CDR3 with reference TRBV7-6 and TRBJ2-5 gives the whole variable domain GAGVSQSPRYKVTKRGQDVALRCDPISGHVSLYWYRQALGQGPEFLTYFNYEAQQDKSGLPNDRFSAERPEGSISTLTIQRTEQRDSAMYRCASSLYRGWETQYFGPGTRLLVL.